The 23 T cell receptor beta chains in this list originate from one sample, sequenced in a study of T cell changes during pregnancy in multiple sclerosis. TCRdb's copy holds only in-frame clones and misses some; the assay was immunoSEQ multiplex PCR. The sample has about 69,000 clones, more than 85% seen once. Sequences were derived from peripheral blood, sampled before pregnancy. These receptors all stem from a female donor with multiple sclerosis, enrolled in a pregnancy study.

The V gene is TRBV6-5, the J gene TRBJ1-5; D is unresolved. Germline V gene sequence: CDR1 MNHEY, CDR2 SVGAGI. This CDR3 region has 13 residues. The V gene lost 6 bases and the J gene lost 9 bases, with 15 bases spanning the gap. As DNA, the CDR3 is TGTGCCAGCAGCCTAAACGGTCCCGGGCCCCAGCATTTT. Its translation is CASSLNGPGPQHF.

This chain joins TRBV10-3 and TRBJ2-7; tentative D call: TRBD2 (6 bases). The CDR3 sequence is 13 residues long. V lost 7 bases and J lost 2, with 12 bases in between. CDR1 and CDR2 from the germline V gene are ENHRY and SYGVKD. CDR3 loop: CAIKGPGAYEQYF. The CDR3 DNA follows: TGTGCCATCAAAGGGCCGGGGGCCTACGAGCAGTACTTC.

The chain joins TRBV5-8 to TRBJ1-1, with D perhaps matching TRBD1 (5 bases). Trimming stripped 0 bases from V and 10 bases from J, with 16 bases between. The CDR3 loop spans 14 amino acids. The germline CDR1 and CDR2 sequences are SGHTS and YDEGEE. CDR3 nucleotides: TGTGCCAGCAGCTTGGGAACAGGACCGAAGCGAGCTTTCTTT. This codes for CASSLGTGPKRAFF.

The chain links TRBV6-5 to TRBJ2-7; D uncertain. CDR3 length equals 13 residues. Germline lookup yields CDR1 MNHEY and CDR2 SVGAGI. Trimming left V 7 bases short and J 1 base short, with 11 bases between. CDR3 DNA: TGTGCCAGCACCGAGAGACTTTCCTACGAGCAGTACTTC. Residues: CASTERLSYEQYF.

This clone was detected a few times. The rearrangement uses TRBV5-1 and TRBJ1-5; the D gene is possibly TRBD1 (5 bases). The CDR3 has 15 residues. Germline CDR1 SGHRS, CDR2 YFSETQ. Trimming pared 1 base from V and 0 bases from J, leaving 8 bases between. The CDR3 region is CASSLRGTSNQPQHF. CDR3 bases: TGCGCCAGCAGCTTGCGGGGGACTAGCAATCAGCCCCAGCATTTT.

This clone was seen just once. The CDR3 loop is CASSPTGYQETQYF. The CDR3 coding sequence is TGTGCCAGCAGCCCGACAGGGTACCAAGAGACCCAGTACTTC. V and J are TRBV5-5 and TRBJ2-5, with 7 bases identical to TRBD1. The germline CDR1 and CDR2 sequences are SGHKS and YYEKEE (reference sequence). Unmatched junction bases numbered 3, after V lost 4 bases and J lost 0 bases. The CDR3 extends over 14 amino acids.

CDR3: CASSPAGLAGAVQETQYF. For the CDR3, the DNA is TGTGCCAGCAGCCCCGCCGGGCTAGCGGGAGCGGTCCAGGAGACCCAGTACTTC. This chain joins TRBV7-2 and TRBJ2-5; 10 bases align to TRBD2. V trimming: 5 bases; J trimming: 5 bases; junction bases outside the gene matches: 17. The germline V gene encodes CDR1 SGHTA and CDR2 FQGNSA. The CDR3 loop spans 18 amino acids.

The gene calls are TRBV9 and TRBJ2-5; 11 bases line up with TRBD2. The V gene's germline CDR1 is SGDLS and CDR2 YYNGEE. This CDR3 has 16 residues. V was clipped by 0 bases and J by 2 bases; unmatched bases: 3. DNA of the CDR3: TGTGCCAGCAGCGTAGGGCTAGCGGGGGGACAAGAGACCCAGTACTTC. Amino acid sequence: CASSVGLAGGQETQYF.

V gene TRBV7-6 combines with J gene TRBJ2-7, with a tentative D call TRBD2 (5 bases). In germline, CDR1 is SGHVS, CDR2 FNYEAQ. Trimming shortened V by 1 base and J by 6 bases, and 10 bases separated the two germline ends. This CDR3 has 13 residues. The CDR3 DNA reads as TGTGCCAGCAGCTTAGTAGGAGGATCCGAGCAGTACTTC. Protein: CASSLVGGSEQYF. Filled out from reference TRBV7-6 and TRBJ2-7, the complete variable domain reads GAGVSQSPRYKVTKRGQDVALRCDPISGHVSLYWYRQALGQGPEFLTYFNYEAQQDKSGLPNDRFSAERPEGSISTLTIQRTEQRDSAMYRCASSLVGGSEQYFGPGTRLTVT.

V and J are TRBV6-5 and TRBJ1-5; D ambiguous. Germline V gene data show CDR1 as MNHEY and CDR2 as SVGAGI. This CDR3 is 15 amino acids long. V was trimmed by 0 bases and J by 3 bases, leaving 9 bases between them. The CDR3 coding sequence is TGTGCCAGCAGTTACTCCGCGGCCGACAATCAGCCCCAGCATTTT. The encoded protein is CASSYSAADNQPQHF.

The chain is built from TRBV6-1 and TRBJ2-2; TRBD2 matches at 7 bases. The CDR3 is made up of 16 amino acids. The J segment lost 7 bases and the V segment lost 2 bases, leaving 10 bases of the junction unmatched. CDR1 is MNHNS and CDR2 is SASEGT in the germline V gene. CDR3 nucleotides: TGTGCCAGCAGTGAACTGTGGGGGGGGTTAGGCGGGGAGCTGTTTTTT. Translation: CASSELWGGLGGELFF.

CDR3 residues: CASSDGREKGATNEKLFF. CDR3 DNA sequence: TGTGCCAGCAGTGACGGCAGGGAAAAGGGGGCAACTAATGAAAAACTGTTTTTT. The rearrangement links TRBV25-1 to TRBJ1-4, with D tentatively TRBD1 (6 bases). V lost 3 bases and J lost 0, with 17 bases in between. The CDR3 is 18 amino acids. Germline CDR1 MGHDK, CDR2 SYGVNS.

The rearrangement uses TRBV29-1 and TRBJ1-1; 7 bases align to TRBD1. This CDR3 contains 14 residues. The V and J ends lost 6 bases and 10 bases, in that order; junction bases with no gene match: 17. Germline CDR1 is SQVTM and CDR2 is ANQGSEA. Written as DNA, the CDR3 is TGCAGCGTCCTGGACAGGACAGGTGTATTAGGAGCTTTCTTT. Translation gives CSVLDRTGVLGAFF. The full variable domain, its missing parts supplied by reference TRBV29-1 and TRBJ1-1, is SAVISQKPSRDICQRGTSLTIQCQVDSQVTMMFWYRQQPGQSLTLIATANQGSEATYESGFVIDKFPISRPNLTFSTLTVSNMSPEDSSIYLCSVLDRTGVLGAFFGQGTRLTVV.

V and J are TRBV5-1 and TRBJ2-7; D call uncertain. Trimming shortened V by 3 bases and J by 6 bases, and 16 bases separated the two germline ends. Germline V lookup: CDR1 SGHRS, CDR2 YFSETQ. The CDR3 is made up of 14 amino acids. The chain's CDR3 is CASSSRLLSGEQYF. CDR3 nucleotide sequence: TGCGCCAGCAGCTCCCGGCTGTTGTCGGGCGAGCAGTACTTC.

CDR3 sequence (DNA): TGTGCCAGCAGCACAGGACCTTACAATGAGCAGTTCTTC. It specifies CASSTGPYNEQFF. The chain uses TRBV6-5 and TRBJ2-1, with TRBD1 as a possible D gene (5 bases). V was cut by 6 bases and J by 4 bases, with 10 bases left in between. This CDR3 spans 13 amino acids. Germline V gene lookup returns CDR1 MNHEY and CDR2 SVGAGI.

This CDR3 reads CSAGRGTEAFF. CDR3 nucleotides: TGCAGTGCGGGCAGGGGCACTGAAGCTTTCTTT. The chain uses TRBV20-1 and TRBJ1-1, with TRBD1 as a possible D gene (6 bases). Germline values: CDR1 DFQATT, CDR2 SNEGSKA (reference sequence). The CDR3 contains 11 residues. Trimming stripped 6 bases from V and 4 bases from J, with 9 bases between.

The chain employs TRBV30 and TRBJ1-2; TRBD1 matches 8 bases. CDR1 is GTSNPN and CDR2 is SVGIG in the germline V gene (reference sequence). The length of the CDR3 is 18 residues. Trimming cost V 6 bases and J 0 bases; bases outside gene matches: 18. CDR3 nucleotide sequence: TGTGCCTGCGTCAGAAACTCCGGGACAGGACATTCTAACTATGGCTACACCTTC. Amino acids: CACVRNSGTGHSNYGYTF.

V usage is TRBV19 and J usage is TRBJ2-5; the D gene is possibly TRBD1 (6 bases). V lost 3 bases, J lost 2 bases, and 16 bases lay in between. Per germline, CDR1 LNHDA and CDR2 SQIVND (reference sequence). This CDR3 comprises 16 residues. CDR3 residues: CASSIYGGQQQETQYF. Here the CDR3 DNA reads TGTGCCAGTAGTATTTACGGTGGACAGCAGCAAGAGACCCAGTACTTC.

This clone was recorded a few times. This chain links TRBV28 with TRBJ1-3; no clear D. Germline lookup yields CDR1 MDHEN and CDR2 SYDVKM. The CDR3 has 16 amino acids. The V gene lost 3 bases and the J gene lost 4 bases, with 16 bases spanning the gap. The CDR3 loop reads CASSLQPAGKGNTIYF. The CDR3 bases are TGTGCCAGCAGTTTGCAACCCGCGGGGAAGGGAAACACCATATATTTT.

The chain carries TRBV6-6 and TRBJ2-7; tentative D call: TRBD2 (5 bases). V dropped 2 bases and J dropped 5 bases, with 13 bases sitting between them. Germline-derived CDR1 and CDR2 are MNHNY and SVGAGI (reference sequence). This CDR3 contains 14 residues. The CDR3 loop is CASSYEGLVDEQYF. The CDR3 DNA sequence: TGTGCCAGCAGTTACGAGGGTTTAGTGGACGAGCAGTACTTC.

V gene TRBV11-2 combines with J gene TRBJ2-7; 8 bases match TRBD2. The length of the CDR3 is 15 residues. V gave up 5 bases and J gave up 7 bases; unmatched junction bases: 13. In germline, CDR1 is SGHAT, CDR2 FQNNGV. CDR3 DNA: TGTGCCAGCAGCCTACCGGGACTAGGACAAAAGGAGCAGTACTTC. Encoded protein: CASSLPGLGQKEQYF.

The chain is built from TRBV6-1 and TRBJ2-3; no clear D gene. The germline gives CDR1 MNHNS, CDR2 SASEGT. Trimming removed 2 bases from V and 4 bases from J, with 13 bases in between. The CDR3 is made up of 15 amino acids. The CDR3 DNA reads TGTGCCAGCAGTGAATTGCCCGGGTTGGCAGATACGCAGTATTTT. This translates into CASSELPGLADTQYF.

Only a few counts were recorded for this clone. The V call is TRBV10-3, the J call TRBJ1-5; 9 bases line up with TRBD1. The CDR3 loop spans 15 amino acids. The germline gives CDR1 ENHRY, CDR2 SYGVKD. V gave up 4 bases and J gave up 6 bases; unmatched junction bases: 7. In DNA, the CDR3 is TGTGCCATCAGTGGTGGGGGACAGGGAATTCAGCCCCAGCATTTT. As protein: CAISGGGQGIQPQHF.